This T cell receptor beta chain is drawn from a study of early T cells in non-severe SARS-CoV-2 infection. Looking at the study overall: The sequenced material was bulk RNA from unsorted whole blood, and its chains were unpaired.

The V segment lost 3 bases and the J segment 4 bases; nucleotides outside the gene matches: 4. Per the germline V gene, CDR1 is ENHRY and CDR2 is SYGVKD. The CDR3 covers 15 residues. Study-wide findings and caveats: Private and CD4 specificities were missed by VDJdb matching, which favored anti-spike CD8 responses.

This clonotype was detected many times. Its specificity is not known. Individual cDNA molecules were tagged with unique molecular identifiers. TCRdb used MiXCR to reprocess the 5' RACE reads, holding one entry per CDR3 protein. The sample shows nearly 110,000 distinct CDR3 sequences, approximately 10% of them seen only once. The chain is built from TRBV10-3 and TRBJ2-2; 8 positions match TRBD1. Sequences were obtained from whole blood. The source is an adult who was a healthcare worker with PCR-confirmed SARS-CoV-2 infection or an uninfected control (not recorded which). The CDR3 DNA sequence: TGTGCCATCAGTGATCAGGGGGCAGTCACCGGGGAGCTGTTTTTT. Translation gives CAISDQGAVTGELFF.